The next 4 T cell receptor beta chains were all read from a single sample in a study of blood T cells in healthy people across ages (dated by TCRdb to the mid-2010s). Libraries were built with 5' RACE. The sample was run on an Illumina HiSeq 2500. The second PCR ran for roughly 7 to 11 cycles and used a J-beta primer mix along with a sample-barcoded 5' primer. TCRdb applied fastp at Q25 and MiXCR to the public reads, then kept only in-frame beta chains. Each entry is one CDR3 protein sequence, shown with its most common DNA and genes. For this sample there are around 850,000 distinct CDR3 sequences; roughly 34% appear just once. The top ten clones comprise approximately 13% of the sample. The sequenced sample was blood. The receptors shown here come from a man aged 18 to 35 in good health.

This clonotype has only a few counts. The chain has TRBV12-3 or TRBV12-4 and TRBJ2-3, with 13 bases lining up with TRBD2. J lost 3 bases, V lost 4 bases, and 7 bases had no gene match. The CDR3 covers 17 residues. CDR3 residues: CASSSSGLAGVTDTQYF. Here the CDR3 DNA reads TGTGCCAGCAGTTCGTCAGGACTAGCGGGGGTGACAGATACGCAGTATTTT.

The rearrangement uses TRBV5-1 and TRBJ2-5; the D gene is possibly TRBD1 (6 bases). The J call may be incorrect, as the DNA end agrees better with TRBJ2-7. The CDR3 has 14 residues. Germline values: CDR1 SGHRS, CDR2 YFSETQ. CDR3 sequence: CASSLLQGPYEQYF. CDR3 DNA: TGCGCCAGCAGCTTGTTACAGGGACCCTACGAGCAGTACTTC.

This clonotype was picked up a small number of times. The J gene is TRBJ2-7, the V gene TRBV5-1; 11 bases fit TRBD2. The DNA end lines up better with TRBJ2-5; the J call may be wrong. CDR1 is SGHRS, CDR2 YFSETQ, per germline. This CDR3 has 17 amino acids. CDR3 residues: CASSLTSGVLRGETQYF. The DNA for the CDR3 is TGCGCCAGCAGCCTGACTAGCGGGGTTCTCCGGGGAGAGACCCAGTACTTC.

This clonotype was detected only a few times. V and J are TRBV28 and TRBJ2-3, with 10 bases lining up with TRBD2. CDR1 MDHEN and CDR2 SYDVKM come from the germline V gene. This CDR3 is built from 16 residues. Unmatched junction bases numbered 6, after V lost 3 bases and J lost 3 bases. The CDR3 DNA sequence: TGTGCCAGCAGTTTGGAGCGGGGGGGTGGAACAGATACGCAGTATTTT. The encoded protein is CASSLERGGGTDTQYF.